The 11 T cell receptor beta chains below come from one sample, sequenced in a study of OX40 agonist ivuxolimab in advanced cancers. Clones were sequenced by immunoSEQ multiplex PCR, and TCRdb holds only the in-frame ones, with some missing. Among roughly 36,000 clones listed, roughly 89% were seen once. The sequencing here drew on CD4+ or CD8+ T cells sorted from blood, taken in a trial of the OX40 agonist ivuxolimab. These receptors were collected from an adult with an advanced solid tumor such as melanoma, head and neck, liver or kidney cancer.

The chain is built from TRBV21-1 and TRBJ1-1; the table calls TRBD1, which could not be checked here. TRBV21-1 counts as a pseudogene. The CDR3 contains 13 residues. For the CDR3, the DNA is TGTGCCAGCAGCAATATTGGGACAGATGAAGCTTTCTTT. Translated: CASSNIGTDEAFF.

The J gene is TRBJ1-6, the V gene TRBV10-3; 8 nucleotides line up with TRBD1. V lost 11 bases and J lost 6; bases outside the gene matches: 9. Per the germline V gene, CDR1 is ENHRY and CDR2 is SYGVKD. The CDR3 runs to 14 residues. CDR3 in amino acids: CAAHRGTGNSPLHF. The CDR3 DNA is TGTGCCGCCCACAGGGGGACTGGTAATTCACCCCTCCACTTT.

The chain employs TRBV30 and TRBJ1-3; D unresolved. Trimming left V 4 bases short and J 3 bases short, with 7 bases between. CDR1 GTSNPN and CDR2 SVGIG come from the germline V gene (reference sequence). The CDR3 is 12 residues long. The DNA of the CDR3 is TGTGCCTGGACTACACTTGGAAACACCATATATTTT. This encodes CAWTTLGNTIYF.

V and J are TRBV27 and TRBJ2-5; a possible D gene is TRBD2 (6 bases). Germline V CDR1 and CDR2: MNHEY, SMNVEV (reference sequence). CDR3 length equals 14 residues. V lost 5 bases and J 5 bases, leaving 15 bases between the germline ends. The CDR3 DNA sequence: TGTGCCAGCAGTCGCGGGGCAGCCGGGGAGACCCAGTACTTC. Amino acids: CASSRGAAGETQYF.

This chain uses TRBV7-6 with TRBJ1-2; 9 bases line up with TRBD1. CDR1 and CDR2 from the germline V gene are SGHVS and FNYEAQ. This CDR3 is built from 12 residues. The CDR3 DNA reads as TGTGCAGCCTATCACAGGGGGCTTGGCTACACCTTC. It is translated as CAAYHRGLGYTF.

V and J are TRBV14 and TRBJ2-1; D uncertain. CDR3 length equals 12 residues. CDR1 and CDR2 (germline): SGHDN, FVKESK. Trimming left V 3 bases short and J 13 bases short, with 13 bases between. The CDR3 DNA reads as TGTGCCAGCAGCCACCTCCAAAGGGAACAGTTCTTC. Its translation: CASSHLQREQFF.

The chain has TRBV6-5 and TRBJ1-3; no clear D gene. The CDR3 consists of 13 residues. Germline V lookup: CDR1 MNHEY, CDR2 SVGAGI. The ends were cut back, 6 bases at V and 4 bases at J, with 10 bases in the middle. CDR3 sequence (DNA): TGTGCCAGCAGGCCTGGGTCGGGAAACACCATATATTTT. It codes for CASRPGSGNTIYF.

The CDR3 here is CAISGGGGANVLTF. In nucleotides, the CDR3 is TGTGCCATCAGTGGGGGTGGTGGGGCCAACGTCCTGACTTTC. The chain recombines TRBV10-3 with TRBJ2-6; D not resolved. Deletions cut 4 bases from V and 3 bases from J, with 7 bases between. The CDR3 has 14 residues. Germline V gene data show CDR1 as ENHRY and CDR2 as SYGVKD.

J is TRBJ2-5 and V is TRBV28, with no clear D. The germline V gene has CDR1 MDHEN and CDR2 SYDVKM. V was cut by 5 bases and J by 5 bases, with 18 bases left in between. The CDR3 runs 15 residues. This chain's CDR3 is CASSPPLHPAETQYF. The CDR3 DNA follows: TGTGCCAGCAGTCCACCTTTACACCCGGCGGAGACCCAGTACTTC.

The chain employs TRBV19 and TRBJ1-2; TRBD1 might be the D (5 bases). The CDR3 consists of 13 residues. Germline V CDR1 and CDR2: LNHDA, SQIVND (reference sequence). The ends were cut back, 4 bases at V and 8 bases at J, with 14 bases in the middle. CDR3 nucleotide sequence: TGTGCCAGTAGTACCTCAGGGCAGGGAGGCTACACCTTC. Residues: CASSTSGQGGYTF.

This chain joins TRBV30 and TRBJ2-1; D is uncertain. Germline V lookup: CDR1 GTSNPN, CDR2 SVGIG (reference sequence). The CDR3 has 14 residues. V lost 0 bases, J lost 4 bases, and 10 bases lay in between. The DNA of the CDR3 is TGTGCCTGGAGTGTAGGGTCGGAGTACAATGAGCAGTTCTTC. It encodes CAWSVGSEYNEQFF.